This passage covers 24 T cell receptor beta chains from one sample sequenced in a study of cytomegalovirus exposure and HLA in healthy donors (TCRdb year 2017). The method behind the library was the immunoSEQ multiplex PCR assay. The multiplex PCR relied on a mix of 60 forward primers for TCR Vbeta segments and 13 reverse primers for TCR Jbeta segments. The table comes from immuneACCESS by way of TCRdb, which keeps in-frame sequences with V and J called. Part of the clones is missing from these tables; in studies checked, under half for an unresolved V gene and the rest for unknown reasons. Recorded for this sample are under 250,000 clones; 79% of them occurred a single time. The ten most abundant clones make up 4.4% of the sample. Sequenced input: PBMCs. These receptors originate from a woman aged 25 to 39 in good health and CMV-seropositive.

V is TRBV10-3 and J is TRBJ1-5, with D perhaps matching TRBD1 (5 bases). Germline V CDR1 and CDR2: ENHRY, SYGVKD. V gave up 3 bases and J gave up 5 bases, with 11 bases separating them. There are 14 residues in the CDR3. DNA of the CDR3: TGTGCCATCAGTGACAGGGTTAGGGATCAGCCCCAGCATTTT. This sequence encodes CAISDRVRDQPQHF.

The DNA for the CDR3 is TGTGCCACTCAGGGCGGGGCAGCCCAAGAGACCCAGTACTTC. Residues: CATQGGAAQETQYF. V and J are TRBV6-1 and TRBJ2-5; perhaps TRBD2 as D (6 bases). The CDR3 length is 14 residues. V was trimmed by 10 bases and J by 1 base, leaving 16 bases between them. CDR1 and CDR2 (germline): MNHNS, SASEGT.

This chain joins TRBV6-5 and TRBJ1-2, with 7 nucleotides matching TRBD1. Germline values: CDR1 MNHEY, CDR2 SVGAGI. Unmatched junction bases numbered 3, after V lost 7 bases and J lost 4 bases. CDR3 size: 12 residues. Here the CDR3 reads CASMTGPYGYTF. In DNA, the CDR3 is TGTGCCAGCATGACAGGGCCCTATGGCTACACCTTC.

The V gene is TRBV5-1, the J gene TRBJ2-1, with 13 bases aligning to TRBD2. CDR1 SGHRS and CDR2 YFSETQ come from the germline V gene. This CDR3 spans 16 amino acids. V was pared by 0 bases and J by 7 bases, with 4 bases of the junction left unmatched. CDR3 in DNA: TGCGCCAGCAGCTTGGTCGTACTAGCGGGGGGGAATGAGCAGTTCTTC. This gives the protein CASSLVVLAGGNEQFF.

This CDR3 reads CASMPVPGQGVYSPLHF. CDR3 nucleotide sequence: TGCGCCAGCATGCCAGTACCGGGACAGGGGGTCTATTCACCCCTCCACTTT. This chain connects TRBV4-1 to TRBJ1-6; 11 nucleotides agree with TRBD1. Germline V gene lookup returns CDR1 MGHRA and CDR2 YSYEKL. The V gene end was trimmed by 7 bases and the J gene end by 8 bases; junction bases not matched to a gene: 13. CDR3 length equals 17 residues.

The chain carries TRBV15 and TRBJ1-1; possibly TRBD1 for D (5 bases). The V gene's germline CDR1 is LNHNV and CDR2 YYDKDF (reference sequence). Trimming left V 1 base short and J 5 bases short, with 14 bases between. CDR3 length: 15 residues. CDR3 sequence reads: CATSRVMRGGTEAFF. The CDR3 nucleotides are TGTGCCACCAGCAGAGTGATGAGGGGAGGAACTGAAGCTTTCTTT.

The chain has TRBV7-9 and TRBJ1-2; D is possibly TRBD1 (6 bases). The V end was cut by 7 bases, the J end by 3 bases, with 18 bases between. The CDR3 is 15 amino acids. Germline V lookup: CDR1 SEHNR, CDR2 FQNEAQ (reference sequence). CDR3 in DNA: TGTGCCAGCACCCGCCGAGGGGGGGCTGACTATGGCTACACCTTC. This translates into CASTRRGGADYGYTF. The variable domain in full, completed from reference TRBV7-9 and TRBJ1-2, reads DTGVSQNPRHKITKRGQNVTFRCDPISEHNRLYWYRQTLGQGPEFLTYFQNEAQLEKSRLLSDRFSAERPKGSFSTLEIQRTEQGDSAMYLCASTRRGGADYGYTFGSGTRLTVV.

The V and J genes are TRBV30 and TRBJ1-4; 7 nucleotides line up with TRBD1. V shed 0 bases and J 5 bases; nucleotides not matched to a gene: 3. The CDR3 sequence is 14 residues long. Germline V gene sequence: CDR1 GTSNPN, CDR2 SVGIG (reference sequence). The CDR3 coding sequence is TGTGCCTGGAGTGTGGGGACAGCGAATGAAAAACTGTTTTTT. It translates to CAWSVGTANEKLFF.

This chain connects TRBV5-1 to TRBJ1-4; 10 bases map to TRBD1. With V trimmed by 4 bases and J by 7 bases, 4 bases remained unmatched. This CDR3 spans 14 amino acids. The germline V gene has CDR1 SGHRS and CDR2 YFSETQ. The CDR3 loop reads CASSVGQGPEKLFF. For the CDR3, the DNA is TGCGCCAGCAGCGTGGGACAGGGGCCTGAAAAACTGTTTTTT.

This CDR3 reads CASSQDLVRGYYEQYF. CDR3 coding DNA: TGCGCCAGCAGCCAAGATTTAGTTAGGGGCTACTACGAGCAGTACTTC. The chain joins TRBV4-3 to TRBJ2-7; the D gene is possibly TRBD1 (5 bases). The CDR3 runs to 16 residues. The V end was cut by 0 bases, the J end by 3 bases, with 15 bases between. In germline, CDR1 is LGHNA, CDR2 YSLEER.

The chain employs TRBV7-2 and TRBJ1-1, with D unresolved. The V gene lost 5 bases and the J gene lost 8 bases, with 18 bases spanning the gap. The germline V gene encodes CDR1 SGHTA and CDR2 FQGNSA. The CDR3 covers 14 residues. CDR3 DNA: TGTGCCAGCAGCCATGACGGAGGGTTAATAGAAGCTTTCTTT. This sequence encodes CASSHDGGLIEAFF.

The CDR3 spells CASSLGTGGTEAFF. DNA of the CDR3: TGCGCCAGCAGCTTGGGGACAGGAGGGACTGAAGCTTTCTTT. This rearrangement joins TRBV5-1 to TRBJ1-1; 7 positions match TRBD1. Germline loops: CDR1 SGHRS, CDR2 YFSETQ. V lost 0 bases to trimming and J lost 5 bases; unmatched junction nucleotides: 4. The CDR3 sequence is 14 residues long.

The chain joins TRBV19 to TRBJ2-1, with 14 positions matching TRBD2. The CDR3 contains 17 residues. Looked up from germline, CDR1 is LNHDA and CDR2 is SQIVND (reference sequence). Losses at the gene ends were 5 bases for V and 0 bases for J; bases not matched to a gene: 3. DNA for the CDR3: TGTGCCAGTAGTCGGACTAGCGGGAGGCACTCCTACAATGAGCAGTTCTTC. This translates into CASSRTSGRHSYNEQFF.

CDR3 bases: TGCGCCAGCAGTACCGGGACAGGGTCCTCCTACGAGCAGTACTTC. Its translation: CASSTGTGSSYEQYF. The V call is TRBV10-1, the J call TRBJ2-7; TRBD1 agrees at 9 bases. The CDR3 spans 15 residues. Germline trimming cut 5 bases from V and 0 bases from J; bases unmatched to any gene: 5. The germline V gene has CDR1 WNHNN and CDR2 SYGVQD (reference sequence).

This chain uses TRBV15 with TRBJ1-1, with a weak D call TRBD1 (5 bases). The CDR3 is 13 residues long. The V end was cut by 1 base, the J end by 4 bases, with 7 bases between. CDR1 and CDR2 from the germline V gene are LNHNV and YYDKDF (reference sequence). The CDR3 coding sequence is TGTGCCACCAGCAGAGGAAGGGGCACTGAAGCTTTCTTT. The encoded protein is CATSRGRGTEAFF.

The genes are TRBV2 and TRBJ2-3; 10 bases line up with TRBD2. Germline values: CDR1 SNHLY, CDR2 FYNNEI. The CDR3 contains 15 residues. The J segment lost 0 bases and the V segment lost 7 bases, leaving 4 bases of the junction unmatched. The DNA of the CDR3 is TGTGCCAGCAAAAAACTAGCGGGGAGCACAGATACGCAGTATTTT. It is translated as CASKKLAGSTDTQYF.

This chain joins TRBV5-1 and TRBJ1-1; 7 bases are shared with TRBD1. CDR3 length: 15 residues. The trim removed 2 bases at V and 5 bases at J, leaving 9 bases unmatched. CDR1 and CDR2 (germline): SGHRS, YFSETQ. For the CDR3, the DNA is TGCGCCAGCAGCTTTACAGGACAGGCGTGGACTGAAGCTTTCTTT. This encodes CASSFTGQAWTEAFF.

The gene calls are TRBV7-8 and TRBJ1-4; 7 bases are shared with TRBD1. Looked up from germline, CDR1 is SGHVS and CDR2 is FQNEAQ. The ends lost 5 bases at V and 7 bases at J; junction bases unmatched: 13. This CDR3 has 16 amino acids. The CDR3 region is CASSRTGQVRGEKLFF. The CDR3 DNA reads TGTGCCAGCAGCCGAACCGGACAGGTTAGGGGTGAAAAACTGTTTTTT.

This clone showed up just a few times. This chain connects TRBV6-5 to TRBJ1-1; 9 bases align to TRBD1. The V gene end was trimmed by 1 base and the J gene end by 6 bases; junction bases not matched to a gene: 6. Germline-derived CDR1 and CDR2 are MNHEY and SVGAGI. The CDR3 contains 15 residues. CDR3 amino acids: CASSYYRGPVAEAFF. DNA for the CDR3: TGTGCCAGCAGTTACTACAGGGGGCCGGTCGCTGAAGCTTTCTTT.

The chain joins TRBV29-1 to TRBJ2-2; TRBD2 might be the D (5 bases). Deletions cut 3 bases from V and 3 bases from J, with 8 bases between. The CDR3 covers 13 residues. Germline CDR1 and CDR2: SQVTM and ANQGSEA. CDR3 coding DNA: TGCAGCGTTGAGTCGGGATACACCGGGGAGCTGTTTTTT. It yields the protein CSVESGYTGELFF.

In its sample, this clone was seen a few times. This sequence joins TRBV11-3 and TRBJ1-1, with TRBD1 matching 9 bases. V trimming: 8 bases; J trimming: 2 bases; junction bases outside the gene matches: 6. The CDR3 consists of 14 residues. CDR1 SGHNT and CDR2 YENEEA come from the germline V gene. The CDR3 DNA reads TGTGCCAGCCTCCGGGACAGGGCTAACACTGAAGCTTTCTTT. The encoded protein is CASLRDRANTEAFF.

This chain links TRBV30 with TRBJ1-2; 8 bases are a match to TRBD1. This CDR3 comprises 14 residues. Germline values: CDR1 GTSNPN, CDR2 SVGIG (reference sequence). V shed 2 bases, J shed 5 bases, and the junction held 7 bases outside the gene matches. Here the CDR3 DNA reads TGTGCCTGGAGTCGCCAGGGGGCACGGTATGGCTACACCTTC. Amino acid sequence: CAWSRQGARYGYTF.

In regard to this clone: Other DNA sequences in this specimen translate into the identical CDR3. The rearrangement uses TRBV9 and TRBJ2-1, with a possible D match to TRBD2 (6 bases). The CDR3 length is 14 residues. Germline-derived CDR1 and CDR2 are SGDLS and YYNGEE. Trimming cost V 4 bases and J 0 bases, with 8 bases left between them. Here the CDR3 reads CASSRAGSYNEQFF. The CDR3 nucleotides are TGTGCCAGCAGCCGAGCGGGCTCCTACAATGAGCAGTTCTTC.

This sequence joins TRBV2 and TRBJ1-1; the D is unclear. V lost 5 bases, J lost 1 base, and 8 bases lay in between. Germline V CDR1 and CDR2: SNHLY, FYNNEI. CDR3 length: 13 amino acids. CDR3 DNA: TGTGCCAGCAGTTTTCAGGAGAACACTGAAGCTTTCTTT. Protein product: CASSFQENTEAFF.